The 8 T cell receptor beta chains listed next were all sequenced from one sample in a study of blood T cell repertoires in COVID-19. Sequencing was performed with immunoSEQ multiplex PCR; in TCRdb, only in-frame clones are kept and a portion is missing. The sample yields 250,000 to 300,000 clones, roughly nine tenths seen once. Sample: peripheral blood. These receptors all stem from a woman younger than 45 with COVID-19, enrolled during active disease.

The chain combines TRBV6-6 with TRBJ1-1; tentative D call: TRBD1 (5 bases). This CDR3 comprises 15 residues. Trimming took 7 bases from V and 1 from J, leaving 16 bases between them. Germline CDR1 reads MNHNY; CDR2 reads SVGAGI (reference sequence). CDR3 sequence reads: CASKTGGTENTEAFF. DNA of the CDR3: TGTGCCAGCAAGACGGGGGGGACGGAGAACACTGAAGCTTTCTTT.

This chain connects TRBV6-6 to TRBJ1-5, with D maybe TRBD1 (5 bases). Per germline, CDR1 MNHNY and CDR2 SVGAGI (reference sequence). The CDR3 runs to 17 residues. Trimming took off 5 bases at V and 4 bases at J, with 21 bases between the two ends. This CDR3 reads CASSPSITDGGNQPQHF. The CDR3 region has the DNA TGTGCCAGCAGTCCATCCATCACGGACGGGGGGAATCAGCCCCAGCATTTT.

This chain links TRBV9 with TRBJ2-1; the match to TRBD2 covers 9 bases. The germline CDR1 and CDR2 sequences are SGDLS and YYNGEE. The CDR3 runs to 18 residues. V gave up 1 base and J gave up 6 bases; unmatched junction bases: 14. The CDR3 DNA reads as TGTGCCAGCAGCGTACTCCTGGGCGGGGGGGCCCCGGGCAATGAGCAGTTCTTC. This encodes CASSVLLGGGAPGNEQFF. Combining the CDR3 with reference TRBV9 and TRBJ2-1 gives the whole variable domain DSGVTQTPKHLITATGQRVTLRCSPRSGDLSVYWYQQSLDQGLQFLIQYYNGEERAKGNILERFSAQQFPDLHSELNLSSLELGDSALYFCASSVLLGGGAPGNEQFFGPGTRLTVL.

The chain carries TRBV7-9 and TRBJ2-1; D is unresolved. The ends were cut back, 1 base at V and 9 bases at J, with 13 bases in the middle. Germline V gene data show CDR1 as SEHNR and CDR2 as FQNEAQ (reference sequence). CDR3 length: 14 residues. CDR3: CASSLVSIVGEQFF. The CDR3 DNA reads as TGTGCCAGCAGCTTAGTTTCTATCGTTGGTGAGCAGTTCTTC.

This clone was seen only once. The chain joins TRBV4-2 to TRBJ2-3; D gene unclear. The CDR3 loop spans 11 amino acids. Germline CDR1 and CDR2: LGHNA and YNFKEQ. Trimming stripped 6 bases from V and 2 bases from J, with 3 bases between. CDR3 loop: CASRLTDTQYF. The DNA for the CDR3 is TGTGCCAGCAGACTCACAGATACGCAGTATTTT.

V usage is TRBV7-2 and J usage is TRBJ2-5; 7 bases match TRBD1. The ends lost 1 base at V and 5 bases at J; junction bases unmatched: 10. This CDR3 contains 16 residues. CDR1 SGHTA and CDR2 FQGNSA come from the germline V gene. DNA for the CDR3: TGTGCCAGCAGCTTAGATACGACAGGGAGAGGGGAGACCCAGTACTTC. This sequence encodes CASSLDTTGRGETQYF.

This clone appeared once. The CDR3 sequence: CASRGRTGSEQYF. CDR3 bases: TGTGCCAGCAGGGGCAGGACAGGGTCCGAGCAGTACTTC. This rearrangement joins TRBV5-4 to TRBJ2-7; TRBD1 agrees at 8 bases. Germline V gene sequence: CDR1 SGHNT, CDR2 YYREEE (reference sequence). This CDR3 is 13 amino acids long. Trimming removed 5 bases from V and 6 bases from J; junction bases left unmatched: 7.

The V call is TRBV5-6, the J call TRBJ2-5; 7 nucleotides align to TRBD2. The CDR3 runs 15 residues. The V and J ends lost 2 bases and 5 bases, in that order; junction bases with no gene match: 9. Looked up from germline, CDR1 is SGHDT and CDR2 is YYEEEE. CDR3 bases: TGTGCCAGCAGCTTCGAGACTAGCTCACGGGAGACCCAGTACTTC. This sequence encodes CASSFETSSRETQYF.